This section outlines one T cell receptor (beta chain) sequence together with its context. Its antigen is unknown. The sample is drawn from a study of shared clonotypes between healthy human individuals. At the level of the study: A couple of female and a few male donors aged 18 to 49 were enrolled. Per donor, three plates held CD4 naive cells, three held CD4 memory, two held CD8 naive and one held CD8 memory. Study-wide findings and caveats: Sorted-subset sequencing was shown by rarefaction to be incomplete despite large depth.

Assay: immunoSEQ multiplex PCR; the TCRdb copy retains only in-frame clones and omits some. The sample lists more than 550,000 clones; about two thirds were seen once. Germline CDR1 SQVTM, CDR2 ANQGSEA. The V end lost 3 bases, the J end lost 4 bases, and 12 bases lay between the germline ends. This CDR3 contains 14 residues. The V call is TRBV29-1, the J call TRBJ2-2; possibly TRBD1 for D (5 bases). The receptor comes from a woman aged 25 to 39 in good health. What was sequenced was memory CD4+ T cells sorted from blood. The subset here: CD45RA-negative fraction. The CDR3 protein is CSVETATFTGELFF. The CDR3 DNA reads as TGCAGCGTTGAGACAGCTACCTTCACCGGGGAGCTGTTTTTT.